This TCR beta chain was captured by sequencing in a study of cytomegalovirus exposure and HLA in healthy donors. General study findings and limits: In vitro assays verified that a few CMV-associated chains recognized CMV antigens specifically.

Researchers ran the PCR with 60 Vbeta and 13 Jbeta primers. The data were produced by immunoSEQ multiplex PCR, yet TCRdb's version contains in-frame clones alone and is incomplete. The sample yields about 240,000 clones, 78% seen once. Remarks on this clone: Antigen: not known.

The CDR3 sequence is 16 residues long. The J segment lost 5 bases and the V segment lost 4 bases, leaving 13 bases of the junction unmatched. Germline CDR1 SGHNT, CDR2 YYREEE (reference sequence). Sequencing was performed on PBMCs. This clonotype was sampled from a boy between 10 and 17 years old in good health and CMV-seronegative. V usage is TRBV5-4 and J usage is TRBJ2-7, with 9 bases identical to TRBD2. The CDR3 nucleotides are TGTGCCAGCAGCCCAGGAGCCCCTCCTAGCGGGAACGAGCAGTACTTC. Its translation: CASSPGAPPSGNEQYF.